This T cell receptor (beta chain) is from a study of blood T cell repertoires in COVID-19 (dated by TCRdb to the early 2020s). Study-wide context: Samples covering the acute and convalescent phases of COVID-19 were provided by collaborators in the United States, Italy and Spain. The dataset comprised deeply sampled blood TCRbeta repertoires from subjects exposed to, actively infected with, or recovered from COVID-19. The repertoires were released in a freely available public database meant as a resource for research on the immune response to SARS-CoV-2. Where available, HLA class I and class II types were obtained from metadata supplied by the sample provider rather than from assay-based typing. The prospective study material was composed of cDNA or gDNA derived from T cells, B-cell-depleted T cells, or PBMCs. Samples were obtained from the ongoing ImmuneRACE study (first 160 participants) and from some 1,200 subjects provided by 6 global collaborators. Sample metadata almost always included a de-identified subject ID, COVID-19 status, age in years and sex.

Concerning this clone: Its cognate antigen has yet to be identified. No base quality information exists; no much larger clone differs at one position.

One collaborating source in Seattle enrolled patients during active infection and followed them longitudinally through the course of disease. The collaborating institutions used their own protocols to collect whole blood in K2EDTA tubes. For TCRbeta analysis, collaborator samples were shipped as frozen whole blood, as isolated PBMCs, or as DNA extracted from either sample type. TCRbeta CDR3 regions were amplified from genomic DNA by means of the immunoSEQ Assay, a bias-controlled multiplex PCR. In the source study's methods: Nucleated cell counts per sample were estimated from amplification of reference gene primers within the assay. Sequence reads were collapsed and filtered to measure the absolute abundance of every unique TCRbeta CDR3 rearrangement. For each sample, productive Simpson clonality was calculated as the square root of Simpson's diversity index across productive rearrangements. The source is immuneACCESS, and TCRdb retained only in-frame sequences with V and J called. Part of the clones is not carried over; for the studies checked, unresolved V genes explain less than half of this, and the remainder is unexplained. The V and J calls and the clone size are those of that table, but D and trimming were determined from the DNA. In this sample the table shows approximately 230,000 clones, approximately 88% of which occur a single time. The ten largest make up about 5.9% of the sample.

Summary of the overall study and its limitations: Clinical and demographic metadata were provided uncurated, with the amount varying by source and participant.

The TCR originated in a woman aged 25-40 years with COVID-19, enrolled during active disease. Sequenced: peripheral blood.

At the DNA level, the sequence is TGCAGTGCTAGTAGACAGGTCACGTTGGGAGACAGGAGCAATCAGCCCCAGCATTTT. It encodes CSASRQVTLGDRSNQPQHF. The V and J genes are TRBV20-1 and TRBJ1-5; D gene: possibly TRBD1, on 6 matching bases. Including cysteine and phenylalanine, the CDR3 has 19 amino acids. The DNA shown is the 57-base CDR3, in frame from base 1. V gives up 3 bases and J gives up 1 base, and the segment between their germline ends measures 25 bases. As encoded in the germline V gene (reference sequence), CDR1 is DFQATT while CDR2 is SNEGSKA.